This T cell receptor (beta chain) was recorded in a study of shared clonotypes between healthy human individuals. Germline V gene data show CDR1 as MDHEN and CDR2 as SYDVKM. V lost 7 bases and J 5 bases, leaving 17 bases between the germline ends. There are 14 residues in the CDR3. Some clones are missing from TCRdb's copy, which holds only in-frame ones; the method was immunoSEQ multiplex PCR. The sample shows around 2,000,000 clones, just over 90% of them seen only once. The naive CD8 fraction comprised CD45RO-negative cells positively selected for CCR7 and excluded terminally differentiated effector memory CD45RA+ cells.

This sequence was found in a man aged 18 to 29 in good health. Some clones in this sample may be carry-over from other donors' samples. The rearrangement uses TRBV28 and TRBJ2-5, with D perhaps TRBD1 (5 bases). Sequencing used naive CD8+ T cells from PBMCs. The CDR3: CASIPRAVVETQYF. The CDR3 DNA follows: TGTGCCAGCATTCCCAGGGCGGTGGTGGAGACCCAGTACTTC.